This TCR beta chain was observed in a study of tumor-infiltrating lymphocytes in primary liver carcinoma. Across the study: Subjects consisted of male and female patients aged 30 to 69 years.

Study outcomes and limitations: Paired tumor-adjacent and tumor-blood samples overlapped less than tumor region pairs did. Representation across all five tumor regions was limited to only about 8-25% of top clones.

The study co-extracted DNA and RNA from around 20-30 mg of unsorted bulk tissue. There were five separate regions sampled from each tumor. CDR1 is SQVTM and CDR2 is ANQGSEA in the germline V gene. This CDR3 region has 15 residues. Trimming cost V 6 bases and J 0 bases, with 17 bases left between them. A primer matching the constant region was used to make TCR beta cDNA from approximately 0.55 ug of total RNA. Investigators got TCR beta libraries out of three nested multiplex PCR rounds, done with slightly modified ARM-PCR. Amplification in the first two PCR rounds was performed using TRBV1-TRBV30 forward primers and a C-beta reverse primer for 9 to 11 cycles each. In TCRdb, the multiplex PCR reads were re-called with MiXCR into one record per CDR3 protein. This sample has approximately 30,000 distinct CDR3 sequences; 60% to 80% occur once, and the top ten carry under 40%. Points on this clonotype: Antigen unknown. It is likely a read error, because the conserved phenylalanine at the end of the CDR3 is missing.

The sequenced sample was liver tumor tissue from sampling region 3. The subset here: tumor region T3, left-lateral pole. The genes are TRBV29-1 and TRBJ2-5; either TRBD1 or TRBD2 may fit D (6 bases each). The clonotype originates from a woman aged 25-40 years with primary liver carcinoma and hepatitis B virus infection. The CDR3 region is CSVKGGTRDQETQYS. CDR3 in DNA: TGCAGCGTGAAAGGGGGGACAAGGGACCAAGAGACCCAGTACTCC.